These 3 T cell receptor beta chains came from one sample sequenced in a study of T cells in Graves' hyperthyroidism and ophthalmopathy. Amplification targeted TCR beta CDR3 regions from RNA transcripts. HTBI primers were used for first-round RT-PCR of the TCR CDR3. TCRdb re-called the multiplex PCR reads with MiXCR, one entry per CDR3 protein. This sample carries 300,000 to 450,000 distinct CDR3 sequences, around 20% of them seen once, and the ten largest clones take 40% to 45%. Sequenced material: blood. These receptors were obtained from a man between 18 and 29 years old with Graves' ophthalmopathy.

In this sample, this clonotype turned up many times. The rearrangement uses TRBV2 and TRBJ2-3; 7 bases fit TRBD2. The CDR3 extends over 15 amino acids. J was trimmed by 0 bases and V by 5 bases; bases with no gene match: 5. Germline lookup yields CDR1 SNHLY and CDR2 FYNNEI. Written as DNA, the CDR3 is TGTGCCAGCAGTTTTAGCGGGTTTAGCACAGATACGCAGTATTTT. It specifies CASSFSGFSTDTQYF.

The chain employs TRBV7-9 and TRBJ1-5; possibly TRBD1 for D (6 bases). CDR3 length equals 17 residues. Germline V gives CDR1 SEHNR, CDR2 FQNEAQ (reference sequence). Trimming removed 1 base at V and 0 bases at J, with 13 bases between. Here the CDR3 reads CASSLGGRQASNQPQHF. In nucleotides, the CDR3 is TGTGCCAGCAGCTTAGGGGGTCGACAGGCTAGCAATCAGCCCCAGCATTTT.

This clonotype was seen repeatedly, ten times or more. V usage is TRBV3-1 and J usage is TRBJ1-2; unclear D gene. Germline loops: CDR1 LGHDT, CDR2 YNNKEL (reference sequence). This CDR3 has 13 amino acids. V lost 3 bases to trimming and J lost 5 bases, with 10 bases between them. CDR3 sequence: CASSHPSAYGYTF. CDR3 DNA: TGTGCCAGCAGCCATCCCTCGGCTTATGGCTACACCTTC.